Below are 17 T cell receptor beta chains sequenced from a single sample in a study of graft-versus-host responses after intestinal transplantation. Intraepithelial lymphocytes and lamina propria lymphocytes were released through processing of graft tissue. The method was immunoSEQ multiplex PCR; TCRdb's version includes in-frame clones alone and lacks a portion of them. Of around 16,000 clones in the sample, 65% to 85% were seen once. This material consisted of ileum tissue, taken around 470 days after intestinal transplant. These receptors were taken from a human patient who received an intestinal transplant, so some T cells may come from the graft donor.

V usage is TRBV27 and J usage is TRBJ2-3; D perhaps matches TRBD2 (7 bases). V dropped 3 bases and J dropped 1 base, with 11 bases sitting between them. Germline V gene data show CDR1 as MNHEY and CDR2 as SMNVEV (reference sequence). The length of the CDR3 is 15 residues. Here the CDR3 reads CASSLWGGRTDTQYF. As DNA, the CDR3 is TGTGCCAGCAGTTTGTGGGGGGGGCGCACAGATACGCAGTATTTT.

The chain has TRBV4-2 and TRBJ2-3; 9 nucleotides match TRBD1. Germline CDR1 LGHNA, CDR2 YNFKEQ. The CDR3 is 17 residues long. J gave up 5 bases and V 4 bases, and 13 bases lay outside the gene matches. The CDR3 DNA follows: TGTGCCAGCAGCCCCCTAGGACAGGGGTTTATCGGAGATACGCAGTATTTT. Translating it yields CASSPLGQGFIGDTQYF.

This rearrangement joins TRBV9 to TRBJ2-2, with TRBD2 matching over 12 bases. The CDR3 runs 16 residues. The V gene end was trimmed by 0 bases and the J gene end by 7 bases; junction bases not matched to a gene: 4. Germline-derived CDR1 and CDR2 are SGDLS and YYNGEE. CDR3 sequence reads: CASSVVGLAGNGELFF. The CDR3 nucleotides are TGTGCCAGCAGCGTAGTAGGACTAGCGGGAAACGGGGAGCTGTTTTTT.

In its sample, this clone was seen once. The CDR3 here is CASSEARWGRRETQYF. The CDR3 bases are TGTGCCAGCAGTGAAGCGCGTTGGGGGAGACGAGAGACCCAGTACTTC. V is TRBV2 and J is TRBJ2-5; tentatively, D is TRBD1 or TRBD2 (5 bases each). This CDR3 region has 16 residues. Per the germline V gene, CDR1 is SNHLY and CDR2 is FYNNEI. Trimming took off 0 bases at V and 4 bases at J, with 15 bases between the two ends.

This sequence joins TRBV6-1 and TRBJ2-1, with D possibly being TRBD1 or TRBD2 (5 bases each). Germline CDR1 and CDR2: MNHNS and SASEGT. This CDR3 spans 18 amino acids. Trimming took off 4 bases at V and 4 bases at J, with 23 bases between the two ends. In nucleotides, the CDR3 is TGTGCCAGCAGTGTGGCACCACCGAGGGGCGCAGTTTACAATGAGCAGTTCTTC. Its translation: CASSVAPPRGAVYNEQFF.

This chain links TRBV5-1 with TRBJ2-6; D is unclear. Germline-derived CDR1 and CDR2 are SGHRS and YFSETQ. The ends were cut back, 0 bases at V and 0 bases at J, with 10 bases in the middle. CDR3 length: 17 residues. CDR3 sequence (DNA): TGCGCCAGCAGCTTGGGGGCAGGAAACTCTGGGGCCAACGTCCTGACTTTC. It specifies CASSLGAGNSGANVLTF.

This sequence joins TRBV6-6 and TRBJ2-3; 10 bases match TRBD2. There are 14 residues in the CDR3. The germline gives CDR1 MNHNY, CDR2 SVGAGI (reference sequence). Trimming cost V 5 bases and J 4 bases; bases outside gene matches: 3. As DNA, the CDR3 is TGTGCCAGCAGTAATCTAGCGGGGGCAGATACGCAGTATTTT. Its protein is CASSNLAGADTQYF.

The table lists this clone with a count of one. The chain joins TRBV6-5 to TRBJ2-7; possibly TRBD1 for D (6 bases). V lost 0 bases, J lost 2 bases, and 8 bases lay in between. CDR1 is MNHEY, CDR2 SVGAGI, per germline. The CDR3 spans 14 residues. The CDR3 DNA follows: TGTGCCAGCAGTTACTCTAGGGGGACCTACGAGCAGTACTTC. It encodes CASSYSRGTYEQYF.

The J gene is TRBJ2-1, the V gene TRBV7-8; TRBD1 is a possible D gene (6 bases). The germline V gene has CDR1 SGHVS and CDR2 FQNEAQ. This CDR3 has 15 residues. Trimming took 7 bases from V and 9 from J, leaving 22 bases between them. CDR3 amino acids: CASINREGHQSEQFF. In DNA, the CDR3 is TGTGCCAGCATAAACAGGGAAGGCCACCAAAGTGAGCAGTTCTTC.

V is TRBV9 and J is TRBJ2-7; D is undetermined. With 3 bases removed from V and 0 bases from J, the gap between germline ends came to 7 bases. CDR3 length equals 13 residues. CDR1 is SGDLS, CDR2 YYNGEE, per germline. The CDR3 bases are TGTGCCAGCAGCGACAATTACTCCTACGAGCAGTACTTC. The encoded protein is CASSDNYSYEQYF.

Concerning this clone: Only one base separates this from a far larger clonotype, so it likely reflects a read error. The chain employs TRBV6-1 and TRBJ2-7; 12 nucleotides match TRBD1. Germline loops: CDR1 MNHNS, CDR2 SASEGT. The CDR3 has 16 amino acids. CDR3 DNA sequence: TGTACCAGCAGTGGAATACCGGGACAGGGGGCGTCCGAGCAGTACTTC. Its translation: CTSSGIPGQGASEQYF.

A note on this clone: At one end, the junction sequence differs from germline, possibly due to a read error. The CDR3 loop reads CASSFGSSTDTQYF. The CDR3 coding sequence is TGTGCTAGCAGCTTCGGGAGTTCCACAGATACGCAGTATTTT. The J gene is TRBJ2-3, the V gene TRBV7-7; weak D call: TRBD2 (6 bases). Germline CDR1 reads SSHAT; CDR2 reads FNYEAQ (reference sequence). The length of the CDR3 is 14 residues.

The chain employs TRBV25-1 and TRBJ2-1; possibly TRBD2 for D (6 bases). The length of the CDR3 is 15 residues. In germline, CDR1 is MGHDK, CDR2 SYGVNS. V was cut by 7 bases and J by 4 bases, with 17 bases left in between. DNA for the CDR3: TGTGCCAGCACTGGAGGGGACCACCTATACAATGAGCAGTTCTTC. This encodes CASTGGDHLYNEQFF.

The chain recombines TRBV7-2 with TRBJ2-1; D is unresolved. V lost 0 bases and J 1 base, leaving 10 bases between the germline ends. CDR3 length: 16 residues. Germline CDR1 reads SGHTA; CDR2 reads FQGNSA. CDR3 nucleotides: TGTGCCAGCAGCTTAGCGCCCAGGCAATCCTACAATGAGCAGTTCTTC. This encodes CASSLAPRQSYNEQFF.

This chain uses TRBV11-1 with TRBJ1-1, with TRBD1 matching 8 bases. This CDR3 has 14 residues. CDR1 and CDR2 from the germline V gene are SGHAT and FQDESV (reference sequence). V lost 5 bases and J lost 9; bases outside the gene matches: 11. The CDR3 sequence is CASSDRGPPPKAFF. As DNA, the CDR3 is TGTGCCAGCAGCGACAGGGGCCCACCCCCCAAAGCTTTCTTT. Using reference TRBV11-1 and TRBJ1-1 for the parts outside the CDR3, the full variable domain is EAEVAQSPRYKITEKSQAVAFWCDPISGHATLYWYRQILGQGPELLVQFQDESVVDDSQLPKDRFSAERLKGVDSTLKIQPAELGDSAMYLCASSDRGPPPKAFFGQGTRLTVV.

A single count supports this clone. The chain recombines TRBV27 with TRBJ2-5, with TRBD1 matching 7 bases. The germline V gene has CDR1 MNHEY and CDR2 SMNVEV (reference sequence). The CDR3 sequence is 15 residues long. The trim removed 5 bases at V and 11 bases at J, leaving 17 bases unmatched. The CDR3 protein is CASSVHKQGLGEQYF. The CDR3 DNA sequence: TGTGCCAGCAGTGTACATAAACAGGGGTTGGGGGAGCAGTACTTC.

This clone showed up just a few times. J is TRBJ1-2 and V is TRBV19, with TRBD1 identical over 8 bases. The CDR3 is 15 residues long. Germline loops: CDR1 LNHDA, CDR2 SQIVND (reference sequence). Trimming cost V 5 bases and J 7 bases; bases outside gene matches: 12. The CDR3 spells CASSGKDRGVSGYTF. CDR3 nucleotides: TGTGCCAGTAGTGGAAAAGACAGGGGCGTCAGTGGCTACACCTTC.